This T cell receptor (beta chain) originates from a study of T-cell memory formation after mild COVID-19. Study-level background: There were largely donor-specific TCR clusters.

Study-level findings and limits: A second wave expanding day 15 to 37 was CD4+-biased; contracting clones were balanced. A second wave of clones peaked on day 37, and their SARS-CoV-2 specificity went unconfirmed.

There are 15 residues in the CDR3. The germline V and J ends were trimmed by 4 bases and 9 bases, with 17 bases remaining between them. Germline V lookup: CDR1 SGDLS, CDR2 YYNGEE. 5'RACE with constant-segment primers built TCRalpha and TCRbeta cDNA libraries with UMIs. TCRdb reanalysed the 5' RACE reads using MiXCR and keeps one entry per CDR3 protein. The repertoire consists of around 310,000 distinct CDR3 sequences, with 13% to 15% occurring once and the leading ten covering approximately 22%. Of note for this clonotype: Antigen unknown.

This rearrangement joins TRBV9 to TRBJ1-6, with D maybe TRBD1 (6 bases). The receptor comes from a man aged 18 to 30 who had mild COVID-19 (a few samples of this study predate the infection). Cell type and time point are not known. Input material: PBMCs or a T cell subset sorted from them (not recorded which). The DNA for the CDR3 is TGTGCCAGCAGCCCGCAACAGGGTCGCGGTTCACCCCTCCACTTT. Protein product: CASSPQQGRGSPLHF.